This T cell receptor (beta chain) was sequenced during a study of blood T cell repertoires in COVID-19. As for the study in general: The United States, Italy and Spain were the sources of the acute and convalescent COVID-19 samples.

Sequenced by immunoSEQ multiplex PCR; TCRdb stores in-frame clones only, minus some. The table includes about 400,000 clones, roughly 90% detected once. The CDR3 runs 15 residues. Germline V gives CDR1 MNHEY, CDR2 SVGAGI. V shed 6 bases, J shed 5 bases, and the junction held 10 bases outside the gene matches. Those who participated ranged in age from about 18 to 89 years and resided in about two dozen US areas. The sequencing sample was made of PBMCs or T cells enriched from blood (not recorded which). This TCR was sampled from a woman between 35 and 50 years old with acute COVID-19. The chain has TRBV6-5 and TRBJ2-5; TRBD1 matches 9 bases. Written as DNA, the CDR3 is TGTGCCAGCAGCCCGGTGGGACAGGGAACGGAGACCCAGTACTTC. This gives the protein CASSPVGQGTETQYF.